Detailed here is one T cell receptor beta chain. This sample is drawn from a study of CD8 T cells in Susac syndrome. Sequencing of TCR beta was undertaken in CD8+ and CD4+ T cells derived from blood. Negative isolation yielded CD4+ and CD8+ T cells, and FACS enriched TEMRA cells. RNA was extracted with the RNeasy kit, and a quantity of roughly 0.5 to 1 ug was reverse transcribed using random hexamers. Amplification of TCR beta CDR3 used immunoSEQ multiplex PCR across 54 Vbeta and 13 Jbeta. TCRdb redid the calling of the immunoSEQ multiplex PCR reads with MiXCR, one entry per CDR3 protein. The sample shows 250,000 to 300,000 distinct CDR3 sequences, about nine tenths of them seen only once. There are 16 residues in the CDR3. Germline V gives CDR1 SGDLS, CDR2 YYNGEE. V shed 1 base and J shed 1 base, with 15 bases lying between them.

Source material: CD8+ T cells from PBMCs. The TCR sequence derives from a human donor with multiple sclerosis. The V and J genes are TRBV9 and TRBJ2-7, with D maybe TRBD1 (6 bases). Here the CDR3 reads CASSVTGVGGSYEQYF. Written as DNA, the CDR3 is TGTGCCAGCAGCGTAACTGGCGTAGGGGGATCCTACGAGCAGTACTTC.